This T cell receptor (beta chain) was captured by sequencing in a study of blood T cell repertoires in COVID-19. On the study more broadly: Sites across the United States, Italy and Spain contributed samples from acute and convalescent COVID-19. In each case, the material was cDNA or gDNA derived from T cells, B-cell-depleted T cells, or PBMCs.

Original data processing: Amplified reference gene primers provided the basis for estimating nucleated cell counts. This table comes from immunoSEQ multiplex PCR, and its TCRdb copy is limited to in-frame clones, with some not included. That table gives V, J and clone size, and the DNA gave D and trimming. The data hold a few hundred thousand clones, with roughly four fifths observed a single time. V was clipped by 1 base and J by 4 bases; unmatched bases: 4. The germline V gene has CDR1 MGHRA and CDR2 YSYEKL. The CDR3 spans 15 residues. The rearrangement joins TRBV4-1 to TRBJ2-5, with 9 bases identical to TRBD1. This clonotype was obtained from a woman aged 45-60 years with acute or convalescent COVID-19. Sequencing used peripheral blood. CDR3 coding DNA: TGCGCCAGCAGCCAAGCCGGGACAGGGTTAGAGACCCAGTACTTC. Protein product: CASSQAGTGLETQYF.